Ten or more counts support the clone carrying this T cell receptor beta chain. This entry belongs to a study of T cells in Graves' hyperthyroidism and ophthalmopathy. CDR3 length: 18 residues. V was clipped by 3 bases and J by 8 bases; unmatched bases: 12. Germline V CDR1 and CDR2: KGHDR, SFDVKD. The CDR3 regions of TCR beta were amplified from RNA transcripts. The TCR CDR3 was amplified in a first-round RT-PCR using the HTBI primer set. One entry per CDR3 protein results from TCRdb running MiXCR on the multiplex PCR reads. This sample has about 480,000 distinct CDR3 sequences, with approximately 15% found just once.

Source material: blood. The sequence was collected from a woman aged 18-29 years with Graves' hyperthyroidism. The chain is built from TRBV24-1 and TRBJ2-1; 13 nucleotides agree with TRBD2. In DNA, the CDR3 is TGTGCCACCAGTGATCCCGGGACTAGCGGGATGGCCTTATATGAGCAGTTCTTC. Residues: CATSDPGTSGMALYEQFF.